Below, one T cell receptor beta chain is given with its context. Profiled with immunoSEQ multiplex PCR; TCRdb holds only in-frame clones, not every one. The table includes about 110,000 clones, 60% to 85% detected once. This sample was taken from a study of blood T cell repertoires in COVID-19. Trimming cost V 3 bases and J 8 bases, with 11 bases left between them. Germline V CDR1 and CDR2: SGHTA, FQGNSA. The CDR3 loop spans 13 amino acids. J is TRBJ2-1 and V is TRBV7-2, with D possibly TRBD1 on 6 matching bases. This clonotype was sampled from a human donor in a cohort sampled during active or convalescent COVID-19. The sequenced material came from peripheral blood. The CDR3 region is CASSFDRIDEQFF. The CDR3, as DNA: TGTGCCAGCAGCTTTGACAGGATAGATGAGCAGTTCTTC.